Below, 27 T cell receptor beta chains from the same sample are listed, as sequenced in a study of CD8+ T cells in alopecia areata. Treatment given: oral pan-JAK inhibitor, 5-10 mg twice daily. cDNA serving as the sequencing template came from extracted, reverse transcribed RNA. Clones were sequenced by immunoSEQ multiplex PCR, and TCRdb holds only the in-frame ones, with some missing. The sample lists about 100,000 clones, 65% to 85% occurring once. This specimen was CD8+ T cells sorted from blood, taken at week 24, from a patient treated with tofacitinib. Receptors originate from a human donor with alopecia areata.

J is TRBJ2-5 and V is TRBV29-1; 9 nucleotides line up with TRBD1. CDR1 is SQVTM and CDR2 is ANQGSEA in the germline V gene. CDR3 length equals 15 residues. V lost 0 bases, J lost 5 bases, and 7 bases stayed unmatched. CDR3 DNA: TGCAGCGTTGAAGAGGGACAGGGTTTCATCGAGACCCAGTACTTC. Amino acid sequence: CSVEEGQGFIETQYF.

This clone came up once. The chain's CDR3 is CASSFDGNNEQFF. The CDR3 DNA reads TGTGCCAGCAGCTTTGACGGGAACAATGAGCAGTTCTTC. The genes are TRBV13 and TRBJ2-1; a weak D match, TRBD2 (5 bases). The germline V gene has CDR1 PRHDT and CDR2 FYEKMQ (reference sequence). The V gene lost 3 bases and the J gene lost 5 bases, with 8 bases spanning the gap. The CDR3 contains 13 residues.

This rearrangement joins TRBV27 to TRBJ1-5, with 12 nucleotides matching TRBD1. The length of the CDR3 is 16 residues. V was pared by 3 bases and J by 6 bases, with 6 bases of the junction left unmatched. Germline lookup yields CDR1 MNHEY and CDR2 SMNVEV (reference sequence). The CDR3, as DNA: TGTGCCAGCAGTTTTTTGGGACAGGGGGCGGGTCAGCCCCAGCATTTT. It translates to CASSFLGQGAGQPQHF.

The CDR3, as DNA: TGTGCCTGGAGTGGGGGGTTATCCTATGGCTACACCTTC. Its translation: CAWSGGLSYGYTF. The chain employs TRBV30 and TRBJ1-2, with TRBD1 as a possible D gene (5 bases). Germline V gene lookup returns CDR1 GTSNPN and CDR2 SVGIG (reference sequence). Trimming left V 1 base short and J 4 bases short, with 10 bases between. The length of the CDR3 is 13 residues.

The chain carries TRBV7-9 and TRBJ2-7, with D perhaps TRBD1 (6 bases). The germline V gene has CDR1 SEHNR and CDR2 FQNEAQ (reference sequence). The CDR3 is made up of 13 amino acids. Trimming stripped 4 bases from V and 3 bases from J, with 10 bases between. CDR3 in amino acids: CASSSGQYYEQYF. The CDR3 region has the DNA TGTGCCAGCAGCTCCGGACAGTACTACGAGCAGTACTTC.

The chain employs TRBV27 and TRBJ1-2; no clear D. The CDR3 has 16 residues. The V end lost 3 bases, the J end lost 4 bases, and 18 bases lay between the germline ends. Germline loops: CDR1 MNHEY, CDR2 SMNVEV (reference sequence). CDR3 DNA sequence: TGTGCCAGCAGTTTCGCCTGGGATACAGAATCCTATGGCTACACCTTC. Protein sequence: CASSFAWDTESYGYTF.

The chain combines TRBV6-5 with TRBJ2-7; TRBD2 aligns across 12 bases. Germline V gene lookup returns CDR1 MNHEY and CDR2 SVGAGI. This CDR3 region has 16 residues. V shed 0 bases and J 5 bases; nucleotides not matched to a gene: 5. The CDR3 coding sequence is TGTGCCAGCAGTTACTCGAAGGCTAGCGGGGGGGACGAGCAGTACTTC. It specifies CASSYSKASGGDEQYF.

CDR3 residues: CARRGGNGNEQFF. The CDR3 DNA reads TGTGCCAGGAGAGGGGGCAATGGGAATGAGCAGTTCTTC. The chain links TRBV2 to TRBJ2-1, with 7 positions matching TRBD1. CDR1 SNHLY and CDR2 FYNNEI come from the germline V gene. CDR3 length: 13 residues. V dropped 9 bases and J dropped 7; count of bases not matched to a gene: 9.

The count of this clone is one. V is TRBV27 and J is TRBJ1-2; 7 bases fit TRBD1. Germline V gene sequence: CDR1 MNHEY, CDR2 SMNVEV (reference sequence). The ends lost 6 bases at V and 2 bases at J; junction bases unmatched: 9. This CDR3 contains 15 residues. The CDR3 nucleotides are TGTGCCAGCAGGGTAGGACAGGAGATAAACTATGGCTACACCTTC. It translates to CASRVGQEINYGYTF.

This clone has just one count. The DNA for the CDR3 is TGTGCCAGCAGCCGCGCCAAAGGGGGGGGCTCCTACGAGCAGTACTTC. This translates into CASSRAKGGGSYEQYF. This chain links TRBV4-2 with TRBJ2-7; tentatively, D is TRBD2 (7 bases). The V and J ends lost 4 bases and 0 bases respectively, with 16 bases between them. CDR1 LGHNA and CDR2 YNFKEQ come from the germline V gene. The CDR3 spans 16 residues.

The J gene is TRBJ2-7, the V gene TRBV27; TRBD1 is a possible D gene (8 bases). Germline assignment: CDR1 MNHEY and CDR2 SMNVEV (reference sequence). The CDR3 consists of 17 residues. V lost 1 base to trimming and J lost 3 bases, with 19 bases between them. This CDR3 is CASSLLDREGFFYEQYF. The CDR3 coding sequence is TGTGCCAGCAGTTTATTGGACAGGGAGGGATTCTTCTACGAGCAGTACTTC.

The chain employs TRBV29-1 and TRBJ2-3; 8 bases fit TRBD2. V lost 3 bases, J lost 4 bases, and 9 bases stayed unmatched. CDR1 and CDR2 (germline): SQVTM, ANQGSEA. The CDR3 is made up of 15 amino acids. The CDR3 loop reads CSVDHGRGASDTQYF. The CDR3 DNA follows: TGCAGCGTTGACCACGGGCGGGGGGCCTCAGATACGCAGTATTTT.

V and J are TRBV18 and TRBJ2-7; D is uncertain. The CDR3 extends over 15 amino acids. The germline CDR1 and CDR2 sequences are KGHSH and LQKENI. V was pared by 3 bases and J by 3 bases, with 15 bases between. CDR3 nucleotide sequence: TGTGCCAGCTCACCTTGGTTCAGGCGTGGCTACGAGCAGTACTTC. Its translation: CASSPWFRRGYEQYF.

The genes are TRBV19 and TRBJ2-2; D is perhaps TRBD1 or TRBD2 (5 bases each). Deletions cut 1 base from V and 0 bases from J, with 12 bases between. Germline assignment: CDR1 LNHDA and CDR2 SQIVND (reference sequence). CDR3 length equals 17 residues. The CDR3 DNA sequence: TGTGCCAGTAGTATAGGCAGGGCGGGCGCGAACACCGGGGAGCTGTTTTTT. Protein: CASSIGRAGANTGELFF.

The chain combines TRBV5-1 with TRBJ1-1; D may be TRBD1 (5 bases). Germline-derived CDR1 and CDR2 are SGHRS and YFSETQ. The CDR3 covers 12 residues. Trimming cost V 0 bases and J 7 bases, with 7 bases left between them. CDR3 coding DNA: TGCGCCAGCAGCTTGGTGACAGATGAAGCTTTCTTT. It specifies CASSLVTDEAFF.

The V and J genes are TRBV28 and TRBJ2-1, with D unclear. Germline V gene lookup returns CDR1 MDHEN and CDR2 SYDVKM. The CDR3 length is 12 residues. V was trimmed by 4 bases and J by 9 bases, leaving 10 bases between them. The CDR3 spells CASSWVSFEQFF. CDR3 nucleotides: TGTGCCAGCAGTTGGGTGTCCTTTGAGCAGTTCTTC. Full variable domain (remainder filled in from reference TRBV28 and TRBJ2-1): DVKVTQSSRYLVKRTGEKVFLECVQDMDHENMFWYRQDPGLGLRLIYFSYDVKMKEKGDIPEGYSVSREKKERFSLILESASTNQTSMYLCASSWVSFEQFFGPGTRLTVL.

The chain carries TRBV19 and TRBJ2-2; D could derive from TRBD1 or TRBD2 (5 bases each). The CDR3 contains 14 residues. Trimming removed 7 bases at V and 2 bases at J, with 11 bases between. From germline, CDR1 is LNHDA and CDR2 SQIVND (reference sequence). The CDR3 bases are TGTGCCAGTATTGGGACGGTTAACACCGGGGAGCTGTTTTTT. Encoded protein: CASIGTVNTGELFF.

As for this clone: The junction differs from germline at one of its ends, possibly a read error. The rearrangement uses TRBV13 and TRBJ2-4, with D tentatively TRBD1 or TRBD2 (5 bases each). This CDR3 has 12 residues. Germline V lookup: CDR1 PRHDT, CDR2 FYEKMQ (reference sequence). CDR3: CASSSDRDPQDF. CDR3 coding DNA: TGTGCCAGCAGCTCCGACCGGGACCCGCAGGACTTC. Filled out from reference TRBV13 and TRBJ2-4, the complete variable domain reads AAGVIQSPRHLIKEKRETATLKCYPIPRHDTVYWYQQGPGQDPQFLISFYEKMQSDKGSIPDRFSAQQFSDYHSELNMSSLELGDSALYFCASSSDRDPQDFGAGTRLSVL.

V is TRBV4-2 and J is TRBJ2-7, with TRBD1 matching 9 bases. The CDR3 runs to 15 residues. Losses at the gene ends were 1 base for V and 6 bases for J; bases not matched to a gene: 7. The V gene's germline CDR1 is LGHNA and CDR2 YNFKEQ. CDR3 in amino acids: CASSQVEDRGVEQYF. For the CDR3, the DNA is TGTGCCAGCAGCCAAGTAGAGGACAGGGGAGTCGAGCAGTACTTC.

This chain joins TRBV5-8 and TRBJ2-5; TRBD1 is a possible D gene (6 bases). The length of the CDR3 is 13 residues. CDR1 SGHTS and CDR2 YDEGEE come from the germline V gene. V gave up 2 bases and J gave up 6 bases, with 11 bases separating them. CDR3 bases: TGTGCCAGCAGCTTAAGGGGGTTCAAGACCCAGTACTTC. This codes for CASSLRGFKTQYF.

This chain links TRBV27 with TRBJ2-3; D unresolved. Deletions cut 6 bases from V and 0 bases from J, with 10 bases between. Germline CDR1 MNHEY, CDR2 SMNVEV (reference sequence). The CDR3 runs 14 residues. In DNA, the CDR3 is TGTGCCAGCAGGACCATGGGGAGCACAGATACGCAGTATTTT. It yields the protein CASRTMGSTDTQYF.

The chain recombines TRBV7-3 with TRBJ1-1; D gene ambiguous. The V gene lost 5 bases and the J gene lost 2 bases, with 15 bases spanning the gap. This CDR3 has 15 amino acids. CDR1 SGHTA and CDR2 FQGTGA come from the germline V gene. The CDR3 region has the DNA TGTGCCAGCAGCCCGTCCTCAGGACCCAACACTGAAGCTTTCTTT. Its translation is CASSPSSGPNTEAFF.

The V gene is TRBV5-6, the J gene TRBJ2-1, with D hard to call. The CDR3 is 15 residues long. Germline-derived CDR1 and CDR2 are SGHDT and YYEEEE. With 3 bases removed from V and 4 bases from J, the gap between germline ends came to 14 bases. This CDR3 reads CASSSRQYIYNEQFF. DNA for the CDR3: TGTGCCAGCAGCTCGAGACAATATATTTACAATGAGCAGTTCTTC.

The chain links TRBV10-3 to TRBJ2-7; 9 bases are shared with TRBD2. The J segment lost 3 bases and the V segment lost 2 bases, leaving 11 bases of the junction unmatched. CDR1 and CDR2 from the germline V gene are ENHRY and SYGVKD. The CDR3 runs to 17 residues. As DNA, the CDR3 is TGTGCCATCAGTGAGCAACCCGCTAGCGGGGTAAACTACGAGCAGTACTTC. Encoded protein: CAISEQPASGVNYEQYF.

The rearrangement uses TRBV6-6 and TRBJ1-1; tentatively, D is TRBD1 (6 bases). Per germline, CDR1 MNHNY and CDR2 SVGAGI (reference sequence). CDR3 size: 11 residues. The V and J ends lost 6 bases and 8 bases respectively, with 10 bases between them. The CDR3 DNA is TGTGCCAGCAGGCGTACAGGGGAAGCTTTCTTT. Encoded protein: CASRRTGEAFF.

The J gene is TRBJ2-5, the V gene TRBV7-2; 11 bases are shared with TRBD2. In germline, CDR1 is SGHTA, CDR2 FQGNSA. The CDR3 is 16 amino acids. With V trimmed by 5 bases and J by 5 bases, 10 bases remained unmatched. The CDR3 DNA is TGTGCCAGCAGCATACTACTAGCGGGGGTATTGGAGACCCAGTACTTC. As protein: CASSILLAGVLETQYF.

V is TRBV27 and J is TRBJ2-7, with 13 bases identical to TRBD2. Trimming at V came to 6 bases and at J to 3 bases, leaving 2 bases not matched to a gene. Germline V gene sequence: CDR1 MNHEY, CDR2 SMNVEV (reference sequence). CDR3 size: 14 residues. CDR3 coding DNA: TGTGCCAGCAGCTGGACTAGCGGGGGCTACGAGCAGTACTTC. Translated: CASSWTSGGYEQYF.